Reported below is one T cell receptor (beta chain). Libraries were prepared by immunoSEQ multiplex PCR; TCRdb keeps only in-frame clonotypes and omits some of them. The table lists 85,000 to 90,000 clones, around 94% of them singletons, with around 1.7% in the top ten. This specimen comes from a study of T cell changes during pregnancy in multiple sclerosis. J gave up 4 bases and V 7 bases, and 12 bases lay outside the gene matches. Per the germline V gene, CDR1 is SGHRS and CDR2 is YFSETQ. The CDR3 covers 17 residues. Material: peripheral blood, obtained after pregnancy. The TCR originated in a female donor in good health, enrolled as a control in a pregnancy study. This chain connects TRBV5-1 to TRBJ2-2; 11 positions match TRBD1. CDR3: CASGIIGGTGGTGELFF. Written as DNA, the CDR3 is TGCGCCAGCGGCATCATTGGCGGGACAGGGGGCACCGGGGAGCTGTTTTTT. Complete variable domain (other parts from reference TRBV5-1 and TRBJ2-2): KAGVTQTPRYLIKTRGQQVTLSCSPISGHRSVSWYQQTPGQGLQFLFEYFSETQRNKGNFPGRFSGRQFSNSRSEMNVSTLELGDSALYLCASGIIGGTGGTGELFFGEGSRLTVL.